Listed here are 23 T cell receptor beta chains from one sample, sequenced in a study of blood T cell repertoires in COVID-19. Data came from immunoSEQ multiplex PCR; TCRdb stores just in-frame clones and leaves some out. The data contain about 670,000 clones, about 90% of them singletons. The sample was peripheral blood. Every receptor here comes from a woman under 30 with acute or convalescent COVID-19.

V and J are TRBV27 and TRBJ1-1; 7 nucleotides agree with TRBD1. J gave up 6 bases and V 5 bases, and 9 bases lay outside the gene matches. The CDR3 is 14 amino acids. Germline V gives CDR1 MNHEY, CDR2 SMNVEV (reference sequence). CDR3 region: CASSPPGQPSEAFF. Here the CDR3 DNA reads TGTGCCAGCAGTCCCCCGGGACAGCCCTCTGAAGCTTTCTTT.

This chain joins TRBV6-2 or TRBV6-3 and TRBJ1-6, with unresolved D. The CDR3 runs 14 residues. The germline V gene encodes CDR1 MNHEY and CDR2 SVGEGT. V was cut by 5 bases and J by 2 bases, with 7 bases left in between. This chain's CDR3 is CASSGGPYNSPLHF. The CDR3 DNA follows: TGTGCCAGCAGTGGTGGCCCCTATAATTCACCCCTCCACTTT.

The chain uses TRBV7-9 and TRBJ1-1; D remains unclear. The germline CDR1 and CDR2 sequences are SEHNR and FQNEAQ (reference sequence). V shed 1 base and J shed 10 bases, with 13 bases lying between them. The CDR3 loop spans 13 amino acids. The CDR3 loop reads CASSLEQRAGAFF. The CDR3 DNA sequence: TGTGCCAGCAGCTTAGAACAGAGGGCGGGAGCTTTCTTT.

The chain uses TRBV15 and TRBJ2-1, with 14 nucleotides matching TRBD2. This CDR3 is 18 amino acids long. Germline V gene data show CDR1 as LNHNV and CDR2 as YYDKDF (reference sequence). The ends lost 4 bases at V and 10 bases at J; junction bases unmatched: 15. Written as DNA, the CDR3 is TGTGCCACCAGCACCTACGAAATGACTAGCGGGGGGGCTGGGGAGCAGTTCTTC. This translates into CATSTYEMTSGGAGEQFF.

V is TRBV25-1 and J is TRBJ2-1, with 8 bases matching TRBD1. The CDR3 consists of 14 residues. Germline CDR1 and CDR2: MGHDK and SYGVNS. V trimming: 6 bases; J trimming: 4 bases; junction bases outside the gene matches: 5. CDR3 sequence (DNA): TGTGCCAGCAGCCAGGGGGCCTTATACAATGAGCAGTTCTTC. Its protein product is CASSQGALYNEQFF.

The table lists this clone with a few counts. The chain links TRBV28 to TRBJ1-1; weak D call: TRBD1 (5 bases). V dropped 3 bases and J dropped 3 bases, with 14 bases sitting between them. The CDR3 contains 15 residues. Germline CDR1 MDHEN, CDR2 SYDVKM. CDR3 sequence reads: CASSFRILGDTEAFF. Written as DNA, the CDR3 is TGTGCCAGCAGTTTCCGAATCTTAGGGGACACTGAAGCTTTCTTT.

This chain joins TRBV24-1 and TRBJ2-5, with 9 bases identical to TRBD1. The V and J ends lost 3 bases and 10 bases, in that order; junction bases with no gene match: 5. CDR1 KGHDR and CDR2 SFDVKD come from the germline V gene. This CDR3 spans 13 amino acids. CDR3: CATSDPGQGDQYF. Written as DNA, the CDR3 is TGTGCCACCAGTGATCCGGGACAGGGCGACCAGTACTTC.

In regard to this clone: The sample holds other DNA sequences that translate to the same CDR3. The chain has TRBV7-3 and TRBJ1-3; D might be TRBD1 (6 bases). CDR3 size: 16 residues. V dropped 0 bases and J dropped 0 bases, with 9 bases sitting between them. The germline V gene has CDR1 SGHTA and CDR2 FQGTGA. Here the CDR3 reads CASSLTGASSGNTIYF. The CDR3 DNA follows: TGTGCCAGCAGCTTAACGGGGGCTAGCTCTGGAAACACCATATATTTT. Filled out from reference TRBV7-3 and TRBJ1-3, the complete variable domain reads GAGVSQTPSNKVTEKGKYVELRCDPISGHTALYWYRQSLGQGPEFLIYFQGTGAADDSGLPNDRFFAVRPEGSVSTLKIQRTERGDSAVYLCASSLTGASSGNTIYFGEGSWLTVV.

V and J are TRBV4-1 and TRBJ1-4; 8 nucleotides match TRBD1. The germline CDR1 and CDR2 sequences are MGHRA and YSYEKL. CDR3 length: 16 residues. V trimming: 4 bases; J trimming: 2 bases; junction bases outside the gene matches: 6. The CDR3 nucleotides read TGCGCCAGCAGCCTGAGGACAGGGCTTACTAATGAAAAACTGTTTTTT. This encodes CASSLRTGLTNEKLFF.

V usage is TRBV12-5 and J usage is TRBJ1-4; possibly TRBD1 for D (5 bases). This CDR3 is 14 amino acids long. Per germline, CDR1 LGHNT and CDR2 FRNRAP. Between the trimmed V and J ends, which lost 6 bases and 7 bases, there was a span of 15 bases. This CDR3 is CASGWGRRPEKLFF. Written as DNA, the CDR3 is TGTGCTAGTGGATGGGGGAGGAGGCCTGAAAAACTGTTTTTT.

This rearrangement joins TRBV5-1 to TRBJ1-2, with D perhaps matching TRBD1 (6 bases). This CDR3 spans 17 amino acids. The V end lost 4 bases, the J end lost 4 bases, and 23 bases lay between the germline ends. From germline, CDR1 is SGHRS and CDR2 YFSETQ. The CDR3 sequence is CASSPLGGGPPPYGYTF. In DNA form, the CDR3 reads TGCGCCAGCAGCCCCCTGGGCGGGGGCCCTCCCCCCTATGGCTACACCTTC.

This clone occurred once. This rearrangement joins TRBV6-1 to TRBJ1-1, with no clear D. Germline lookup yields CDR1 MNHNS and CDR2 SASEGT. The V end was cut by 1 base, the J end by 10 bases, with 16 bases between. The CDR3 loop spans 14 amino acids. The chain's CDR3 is CASSEDPAGRRAFF. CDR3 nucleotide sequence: TGTGCCAGCAGTGAAGATCCGGCAGGTAGAAGAGCTTTCTTT.

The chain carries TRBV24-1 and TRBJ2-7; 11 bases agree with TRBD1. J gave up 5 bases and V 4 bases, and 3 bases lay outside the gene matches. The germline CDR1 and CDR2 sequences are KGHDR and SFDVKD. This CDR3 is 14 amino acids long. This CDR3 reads CATSDWDRGDEQYF. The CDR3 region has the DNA TGTGCCACCAGTGACTGGGACAGGGGGGACGAGCAGTACTTC.

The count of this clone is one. In DNA, the CDR3 is TGTGCCAGTAAGGGACAGTCCAAAAACATTCAGTACTTC. This sequence encodes CASKGQSKNIQYF. This chain connects TRBV19 to TRBJ2-4, with 7 bases matching TRBD1. There are 13 residues in the CDR3. V was pared by 7 bases and J by 2 bases, with 2 bases of the junction left unmatched. Looked up from germline, CDR1 is LNHDA and CDR2 is SQIVND (reference sequence).

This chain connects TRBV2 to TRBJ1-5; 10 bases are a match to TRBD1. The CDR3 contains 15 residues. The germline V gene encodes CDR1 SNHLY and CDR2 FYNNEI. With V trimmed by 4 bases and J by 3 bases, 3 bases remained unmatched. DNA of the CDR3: TGTGCCAGCAGTGTAGGACAGGGGGTCAATCAGCCCCAGCATTTT. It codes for CASSVGQGVNQPQHF.

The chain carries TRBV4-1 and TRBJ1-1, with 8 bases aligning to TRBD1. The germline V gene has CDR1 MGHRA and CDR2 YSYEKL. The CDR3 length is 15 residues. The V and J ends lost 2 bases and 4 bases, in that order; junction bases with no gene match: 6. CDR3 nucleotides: TGCGCCAGCAGCCAACATGGACAGGGAGGCACTGAAGCTTTCTTT. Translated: CASSQHGQGGTEAFF.

This chain's CDR3 is CASLSSGNTIYF. CDR3 sequence (DNA): TGTGCCTCATTGAGCTCTGGAAACACCATATATTTT. V gene TRBV30 combines with J gene TRBJ1-3; unclear D gene. Germline V gene data show CDR1 as GTSNPN and CDR2 as SVGIG (reference sequence). The CDR3 spans 12 residues. Trimming took off 7 bases at V and 0 bases at J, with 7 bases between the two ends. The variable domain in full, with the rest retrieved from reference TRBV30 and TRBJ1-3, is SQTIHQWPATLVQPVGSPLSLECTVEGTSNPNLYWYRQAAGRGLQLLFYSVGIGQISSEVPQNLSASRPQDRQFILSSKKLLLSDSGFYLCASLSSGNTIYFGEGSWLTVV.

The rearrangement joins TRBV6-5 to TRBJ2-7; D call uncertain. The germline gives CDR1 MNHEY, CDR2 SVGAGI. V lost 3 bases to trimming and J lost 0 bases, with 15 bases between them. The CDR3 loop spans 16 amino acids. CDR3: CASSYSLARSSYEQYF. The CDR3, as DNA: TGTGCCAGCAGTTATTCCCTGGCGAGGAGCTCCTACGAGCAGTACTTC.

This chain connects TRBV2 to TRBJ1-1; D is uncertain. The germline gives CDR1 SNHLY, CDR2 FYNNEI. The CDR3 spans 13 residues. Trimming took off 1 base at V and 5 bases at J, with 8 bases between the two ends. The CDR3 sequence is CASSEGGQTEAFF. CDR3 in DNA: TGTGCCAGCAGTGAAGGTGGGCAGACTGAAGCTTTCTTT.

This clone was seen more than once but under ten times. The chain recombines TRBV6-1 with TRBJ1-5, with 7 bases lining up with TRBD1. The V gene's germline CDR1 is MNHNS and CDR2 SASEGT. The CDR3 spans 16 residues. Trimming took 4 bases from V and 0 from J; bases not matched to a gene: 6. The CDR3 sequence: CASSAYRGGSNQPQHF. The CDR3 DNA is TGTGCCAGCAGTGCCTACAGGGGTGGTAGCAATCAGCCCCAGCATTTT.

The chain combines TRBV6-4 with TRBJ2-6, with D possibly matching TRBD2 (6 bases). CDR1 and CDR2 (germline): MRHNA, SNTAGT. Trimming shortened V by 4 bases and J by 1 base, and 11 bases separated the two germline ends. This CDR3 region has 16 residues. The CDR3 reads CASSAGGESGANVLTF. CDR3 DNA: TGTGCCAGCAGTGCCGGCGGGGAATCTGGGGCCAACGTCCTGACTTTC.

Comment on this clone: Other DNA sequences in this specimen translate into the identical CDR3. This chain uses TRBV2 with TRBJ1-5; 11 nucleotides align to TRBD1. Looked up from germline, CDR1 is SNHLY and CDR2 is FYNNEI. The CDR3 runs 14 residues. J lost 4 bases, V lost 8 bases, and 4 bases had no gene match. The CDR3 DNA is TGTGCCAGCTCCGGGACAGGGGGAAATCAGCCCCAGCATTTT. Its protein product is CASSGTGGNQPQHF.

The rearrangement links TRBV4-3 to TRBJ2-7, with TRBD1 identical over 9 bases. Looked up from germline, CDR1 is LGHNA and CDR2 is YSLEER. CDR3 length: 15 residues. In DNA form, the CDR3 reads TGCGCTTCACAGGGGGCTAGGGGTGGGTCCTACGAGCAGTACTTC. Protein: CASQGARGGSYEQYF.